The 9 T cell receptor beta chains in this list originate from one sample, sequenced in a study of blood T cell repertoires in COVID-19. TCRdb's copy holds only in-frame clones and misses some; the assay was immunoSEQ multiplex PCR. The sample consists of about 270,000 clones, around 90% of them appearing once. The material sequenced was PBMCs or T cells enriched from blood (not recorded which). These receptors came from a man aged 40-55 years who had been exposed to COVID-19.

The chain uses TRBV7-9 and TRBJ1-2; 8 nucleotides agree with TRBD1. This CDR3 spans 15 amino acids. The germline V gene encodes CDR1 SEHNR and CDR2 FQNEAQ (reference sequence). V was pared by 4 bases and J by 5 bases, with 9 bases of the junction left unmatched. CDR3 protein: CASSSMDREVYGYTF. CDR3 sequence (DNA): TGTGCCAGCAGCTCGATGGACAGGGAGGTATATGGCTACACCTTC.

The CDR3 is CASSPQRQLEAFF. The CDR3 region has the DNA TGTGCCAGCTCACCACAACGACAGCTGGAAGCTTTCTTT. The chain has TRBV18 and TRBJ1-1, with D maybe TRBD1 (5 bases). The CDR3 contains 13 residues. V dropped 1 base and J dropped 8 bases, with 11 bases sitting between them. Germline CDR1 and CDR2: KGHSH and LQKENI.

This chain connects TRBV18 to TRBJ2-1, with D uncertain. The ends were cut back, 3 bases at V and 7 bases at J, with 10 bases in the middle. Germline V lookup: CDR1 KGHSH, CDR2 LQKENI. The CDR3 sequence is 13 residues long. The CDR3 nucleotides are TGTGCCAGCTCACCGATGGGCCAAAATGAGCAGTTCTTC. Its translation: CASSPMGQNEQFF.

This clone showed up just once. This chain uses TRBV13 with TRBJ2-2, with D possibly TRBD1 on 6 matching bases. From germline, CDR1 is PRHDT and CDR2 FYEKMQ (reference sequence). This CDR3 is built from 18 residues. V was shortened by 0 bases and J by 0 bases, with 14 bases between the two germline ends. The CDR3 region has the DNA TGTGCCAGCAGCTTAGGATACCGGGACAAAGCGAACACCGGGGAGCTGTTTTTT. It specifies CASSLGYRDKANTGELFF. The whole variable domain, filled in from reference TRBV13 and TRBJ2-2, reads AAGVIQSPRHLIKEKRETATLKCYPIPRHDTVYWYQQGPGQDPQFLISFYEKMQSDKGSIPDRFSAQQFSDYHSELNMSSLELGDSALYFCASSLGYRDKANTGELFFGEGSRLTVL.

The chain couples TRBV6-4 to TRBJ1-3, with D perhaps matching TRBD1 (5 bases). Germline-derived CDR1 and CDR2 are MRHNA and SNTAGT. This CDR3 is built from 15 residues. V dropped 7 bases and J dropped 2 bases, with 15 bases sitting between them. The CDR3 sequence is CASTYVTVTGNTIYF. The CDR3, as DNA: TGTGCCAGCACCTACGTGACAGTCACTGGAAACACCATATATTTT.

The genes are TRBV6-1 and TRBJ1-5; 10 bases fit TRBD1. This CDR3 spans 16 amino acids. Unmatched junction bases numbered 6, after V lost 0 bases and J lost 7 bases. The V gene's germline CDR1 is MNHNS and CDR2 SASEGT. CDR3 nucleotide sequence: TGTGCCAGCAGTGAAGCTCCGGGACAGGGGTACCAGCCCCAGCATTTT. This sequence encodes CASSEAPGQGYQPQHF.

The chain couples TRBV10-1 to TRBJ1-5; D gene uncertain. CDR1 and CDR2 from the germline V gene are WNHNN and SYGVQD (reference sequence). This CDR3 spans 13 amino acids. Trimming shortened V by 2 bases and J by 7 bases, and 9 bases separated the two germline ends. The CDR3 spells CASSEGRRQPQHF. The CDR3 nucleotides are TGCGCCAGCAGTGAGGGCCGGAGGCAGCCCCAGCATTTT.

The chain uses TRBV2 and TRBJ2-4, with TRBD1 identical over 8 bases. This CDR3 is 13 amino acids long. V lost 10 bases to trimming and J lost 6 bases; unmatched junction nucleotides: 8. The V gene's germline CDR1 is SNHLY and CDR2 FYNNEI. Written as DNA, the CDR3 is TGTGCCACCTCACGGGACAGGTCAAACATTCAGTACTTC. Its translation: CATSRDRSNIQYF.

The chain combines TRBV9 with TRBJ1-1; TRBD1 agrees at 7 bases. Germline-derived CDR1 and CDR2 are SGDLS and YYNGEE. The V segment lost 4 bases and the J segment 1 base; nucleotides outside the gene matches: 4. This CDR3 has 14 amino acids. CDR3 region: CASSKDRRNTEAFF. In nucleotides, the CDR3 is TGTGCCAGCAGCAAGGACAGGAGGAACACTGAAGCTTTCTTT. Drawing the rest from reference TRBV9 and TRBJ1-1, the complete variable domain is DSGVTQTPKHLITATGQRVTLRCSPRSGDLSVYWYQQSLDQGLQFLIQYYNGEERAKGNILERFSAQQFPDLHSELNLSSLELGDSALYFCASSKDRRNTEAFFGQGTRLTVV.